These 25 T cell receptor beta chains originate from one sample sequenced in a study of CD8 T cells in Susac syndrome. RNA, at about 0.45 to 1 ug, was reverse transcribed with random hexamers. TCRdb re-analysed the immunoSEQ multiplex PCR reads in MiXCR, keeping a single row per CDR3 protein. The data contain 210,000 or so distinct CDR3 sequences, around 93% of them singletons. Material: CD4+ T cells from PBMCs. These receptors originate from a human donor with Susac syndrome.

The V and J genes are TRBV11-3 and TRBJ2-1; TRBD1 matches 8 bases. Germline lookup yields CDR1 SGHNT and CDR2 YENEEA. The ends lost 1 base at V and 15 bases at J; junction bases unmatched: 8. This CDR3 has 13 amino acids. The CDR3 reads CASSLGRTGSGFF. The DNA for the CDR3 is TGTGCCAGCAGCTTAGGACGGACAGGGAGCGGGTTCTTC.

The rearrangement joins TRBV29-1 to TRBJ2-7; 8 bases fit TRBD1. This CDR3 region has 15 residues. V lost 0 bases to trimming and J lost 1 base; unmatched junction nucleotides: 5. In germline, CDR1 is SQVTM, CDR2 ANQGSEA. The CDR3 reads CSVEDRRTGSYEQYF. Written as DNA, the CDR3 is TGCAGCGTTGAAGACCGAAGGACAGGGTCCTACGAGCAGTACTTC.

The chain combines TRBV12-3 or TRBV12-4 with TRBJ1-2, with D maybe TRBD1 (5 bases). The ends were cut back, 3 bases at V and 7 bases at J, with 9 bases in the middle. The CDR3 extends over 12 amino acids. CDR3 residues: CASSLWGGGYTF. CDR3 sequence (DNA): TGTGCCAGCAGTTTGTGGGGGGGTGGCTACACCTTC.

The rearrangement uses TRBV7-2 and TRBJ2-7; 12 nucleotides match TRBD2. V shed 8 bases and J 9 bases; nucleotides not matched to a gene: 14. This CDR3 is built from 15 residues. Germline CDR1 is SGHTA and CDR2 is FQGNSA. CDR3 sequence reads: CASEVTGGLAGRQYF. In DNA form, the CDR3 reads TGTGCCAGCGAGGTAACCGGGGGACTAGCGGGCCGGCAGTACTTC.

This clonotype was found once. V is TRBV19 and J is TRBJ2-5; D is unresolved. The V end lost 3 bases, the J end lost 3 bases, and 14 bases lay between the germline ends. Germline values: CDR1 LNHDA, CDR2 SQIVND (reference sequence). This CDR3 has 15 amino acids. CDR3 sequence: CASSISSGTEETQYF. For the CDR3, the DNA is TGTGCCAGTAGTATCTCTAGTGGCACCGAAGAGACCCAGTACTTC.

The V and J genes are TRBV7-2 and TRBJ2-5, with 13 positions matching TRBD2. V lost 2 bases, J lost 5 bases, and 5 bases stayed unmatched. The CDR3 covers 16 residues. Per germline, CDR1 SGHTA and CDR2 FQGNSA. As DNA, the CDR3 is TGTGCCAGCAGCTTAACCGGGACTAGCGGGGTTGAGACCCAGTACTTC. Protein sequence: CASSLTGTSGVETQYF.

This rearrangement joins TRBV28 to TRBJ2-5; TRBD1 might be the D (7 bases). Between the trimmed V and J ends, which lost 8 bases and 3 bases, there was a span of 19 bases. CDR3 length equals 15 residues. Germline lookup yields CDR1 MDHEN and CDR2 SYDVKM. DNA of the CDR3: TGTGCCAGCTTGGTTGGCGGGACAGCAGAAGAGACCCAGTACTTC. It is translated as CASLVGGTAEETQYF.

This clonotype was counted a single time. The rearrangement joins TRBV6-6 to TRBJ1-6; possible D gene TRBD1, 6 bases. The germline CDR1 and CDR2 sequences are MNHNY and SVGAGI (reference sequence). The length of the CDR3 is 16 residues. V lost 2 bases and J lost 7, with 15 bases in between. The CDR3 region has the DNA TGTGCCAGCAGTTACGCAGGGGAACTGCCAAATTCACCCCTCCACTTT. This translates into CASSYAGELPNSPLHF.

V is TRBV5-4 and J is TRBJ2-3; 7 positions agree with TRBD1. The CDR3 has 14 residues. J was trimmed by 2 bases and V by 3 bases; bases with no gene match: 3. Germline CDR1 reads SGHNT; CDR2 reads YYREEE (reference sequence). The CDR3 DNA reads as TGTGCCAGCAGCTCGGACAGGTCCACAGATACGCAGTATTTT. Amino acids: CASSSDRSTDTQYF. The whole variable domain, remainder taken from reference TRBV5-4 and TRBJ2-3, is ETGVTQSPTHLIKTRGQQVTLRCSSQSGHNTVSWYQQALGQGPQFIFQYYREEENGRGNFPPRFSGLQFPNYSSELNVNALELDDSALYLCASSSDRSTDTQYFGPGTRLTVL.

This chain connects TRBV29-1 to TRBJ1-5; 8 bases agree with TRBD1. The V and J ends lost 6 bases and 7 bases, in that order; junction bases with no gene match: 11. Germline CDR1 SQVTM, CDR2 ANQGSEA. CDR3 length: 14 amino acids. Written as DNA, the CDR3 is TGCAGCGTCCGAACCGGGACAGGAGACCAGCCCCAGCATTTT. This encodes CSVRTGTGDQPQHF. Full variable domain (rest looked up from reference TRBV29-1 and TRBJ1-5): SAVISQKPSRDICQRGTSLTIQCQVDSQVTMMFWYRQQPGQSLTLIATANQGSEATYESGFVIDKFPISRPNLTFSTLTVSNMSPEDSSIYLCSVRTGTGDQPQHFGDGTRLSIL.

The chain recombines TRBV24-1 with TRBJ1-1; D remains ambiguous. The CDR3 has 11 residues. V was shortened by 9 bases and J by 5 bases, with 9 bases between the two germline ends. Germline V gene data show CDR1 as KGHDR and CDR2 as SFDVKD. The CDR3, as DNA: TGTGCCACCTCCTTGGGAACTGAAGCTTTCTTT. It codes for CATSLGTEAFF.

This clonotype occurred once. The chain uses TRBV12-3 or TRBV12-4 and TRBJ1-2; the D gene is possibly TRBD1 (5 bases). V was shortened by 3 bases and J by 8 bases, with 16 bases between the two germline ends. The CDR3 consists of 14 residues. This CDR3 is CASSLSPQAGGYTF. As DNA, the CDR3 is TGTGCCAGCAGTTTGAGTCCACAGGCAGGAGGCTACACCTTC.

V is TRBV9 and J is TRBJ1-6; 7 bases are a match to TRBD1. J gave up 9 bases and V 7 bases, and 10 bases lay outside the gene matches. The germline CDR1 and CDR2 sequences are SGDLS and YYNGEE. The CDR3 spans 14 residues. In nucleotides, the CDR3 is TGTGCCAGCGCCGCGGGACAGCGCATTTCACCCCTCCACTTT. Amino acid sequence: CASAAGQRISPLHF.

The table lists this clonotype with a count of one. The germline gene is not matched at one end of the junction; a read error may be the cause. The V gene is TRBV30, the J gene TRBJ1-2; TRBD1 is a possible D gene (6 bases). The germline CDR1 and CDR2 sequences are GTSNPN and SVGIG (reference sequence). This CDR3 contains 11 residues. CDR3 residues: CAWSKDRAYGF. Written as DNA, the CDR3 is TGTGCCTGGAGCAAGGACAGAGCTTACGGCTTC. Full variable domain (missing parts from reference TRBV30 and TRBJ1-2): SQTIHQWPATLVQPVGSPLSLECTVEGTSNPNLYWYRQAAGRGLQLLFYSVGIGQISSEVPQNLSASRPQDRQFILSSKKLLLSDSGFYLCAWSKDRAYGFGSGTRLTVV.

This clonotype was found once. This chain uses TRBV25-1 with TRBJ1-4; D may be TRBD1 (6 bases). The V gene's germline CDR1 is MGHDK and CDR2 SYGVNS. Trimming removed 3 bases at V and 4 bases at J, with 15 bases between. The CDR3 runs to 16 residues. The CDR3, as DNA: TGTGCCAGCAGTGACCCGGGGGGGGCTTTTAATGAAAAACTGTTTTTT. It is translated as CASSDPGGAFNEKLFF.

This clonotype was seen a single time. The chain combines TRBV3-1 with TRBJ2-3, with a weak D call TRBD2 (7 bases). The V end was cut by 4 bases, the J end by 6 bases, with 17 bases between. The germline V gene has CDR1 LGHDT and CDR2 YNNKEL (reference sequence). CDR3 length: 15 amino acids. CDR3 loop: CASSRSGGRSDTQYF. The DNA for the CDR3 is TGTGCCAGCAGCCGCTCCGGGGGGCGAAGCGATACGCAGTATTTT.

The CDR3 here is CATSRDFEDKGKLFF. For the CDR3, the DNA is TGTGCCACCAGCAGAGATTTTGAGGATAAGGGGAAACTGTTTTTT. This sequence joins TRBV15 and TRBJ1-4, with D possibly being TRBD1 (5 bases). The CDR3 covers 15 residues. The V end was cut by 0 bases, the J end by 11 bases, with 16 bases between. Germline V gene sequence: CDR1 LNHNV, CDR2 YYDKDF (reference sequence).

The V gene is TRBV18, the J gene TRBJ1-2; TRBD1 is a possible D gene (6 bases). There are 12 residues in the CDR3. V was trimmed by 4 bases and J by 8 bases, leaving 11 bases between them. Per the germline V gene, CDR1 is KGHSH and CDR2 is LQKENI. The CDR3 protein is CASSLRTDGYTF. CDR3 in DNA: TGTGCCAGCTCACTAAGGACAGACGGCTACACCTTC.

The chain recombines TRBV7-3 with TRBJ2-3, with a tentative D call TRBD1 (6 bases). The CDR3 has 15 residues. V dropped 2 bases and J dropped 2 bases, with 11 bases sitting between them. From germline, CDR1 is SGHTA and CDR2 FQGTGA. This CDR3 is CASSLGGHITDTQYF. In DNA form, the CDR3 reads TGTGCCAGCAGCTTAGGGGGACACATCACAGATACGCAGTATTTT.

The rearrangement links TRBV5-1 to TRBJ2-7; TRBD1 matches 10 bases. CDR3 length equals 17 residues. CDR1 and CDR2 (germline): SGHRS, YFSETQ. After removal of 2 bases from V and 0 bases from J, the junction contained 8 bases not matched to a gene. The CDR3 is CASSFGQGGPSSYEQYF. DNA of the CDR3: TGCGCCAGCAGCTTCGGACAGGGGGGCCCAAGCTCCTACGAGCAGTACTTC.

This sequence joins TRBV20-1 and TRBJ2-1; 7 bases match TRBD2. CDR1 DFQATT and CDR2 SNEGSKA come from the germline V gene (reference sequence). Trimming took 7 bases from V and 7 from J; bases not matched to a gene: 22. CDR3 length: 17 residues. In DNA form, the CDR3 reads TGCAGTGGGGCGGTTAACTGGGGGGGACTCCTCCGAAATGAGCAGTTCTTC. Its protein product is CSGAVNWGGLLRNEQFF.

The chain joins TRBV7-2 to TRBJ1-2, with 10 bases lining up with TRBD1. Germline CDR1 and CDR2: SGHTA and FQGNSA. Unmatched junction bases numbered 8, after V lost 5 bases and J lost 2 bases. The CDR3 sequence is 16 residues long. CDR3 sequence reads: CASSQTGGLKNYGYTF. Here the CDR3 DNA reads TGTGCCAGCAGCCAGACAGGGGGCCTTAAGAACTATGGCTACACCTTC.

The chain is built from TRBV9 and TRBJ2-7; 7 positions agree with TRBD2. CDR1 and CDR2 from the germline V gene are SGDLS and YYNGEE. Losses at the gene ends were 4 bases for V and 5 bases for J; bases not matched to a gene: 9. The CDR3 is 14 amino acids. CDR3 coding DNA: TGTGCCAGCAGCCTAAGACCACTAGCGAACGAGCAGTACTTC. Translated: CASSLRPLANEQYF.

This sequence joins TRBV30 and TRBJ1-4; a weak D match, TRBD1 (6 bases). This CDR3 region has 14 residues. Germline CDR1 and CDR2: GTSNPN and SVGIG (reference sequence). The V end was cut by 5 bases, the J end by 4 bases, with 14 bases between. CDR3 sequence: CAWSRTDFNEKLFF. The CDR3 DNA reads TGTGCCTGGTCCCGGACAGACTTTAATGAAAAACTGTTTTTT.

The genes are TRBV3-1 and TRBJ2-7; D is unresolved. Germline V lookup: CDR1 LGHDT, CDR2 YNNKEL (reference sequence). Trimming removed 0 bases at V and 5 bases at J, with 11 bases between. The CDR3 sequence is 14 residues long. The CDR3 DNA is TGTGCCAGCAGCCAAGATACTCAGAGCCACGAGCAGTACTTC. Protein sequence: CASSQDTQSHEQYF.